These 5 T cell receptor beta chains were sequenced from one sample in a study of identical twins. TCRdb reanalysed the 5' RACE reads using MiXCR and keeps one entry per CDR3 protein. The sample consists of fewer than 250,000 distinct CDR3 sequences, 7% to 8.5% of them appearing once. These sequences were also reported in another study, on yellow fever vaccine responses in identical twins.

Sequencing was done on a sample of CD8+ T cells sorted from blood. Receptor source: a woman aged 18-30 years in good health.

The chain carries TRBV18 and TRBJ2-6, with 8 bases that match TRBD1. V dropped 3 bases and J dropped 4; count of bases not matched to a gene: 11. The CDR3 runs to 18 residues. Per germline, CDR1 KGHSH and CDR2 LQKENI. CDR3 DNA: TGTGCCAGCTCACCGATAAAAAGGACAGGGTCCGGGGCCAACGTCCTGACTTTC. It is translated as CASSPIKRTGSGANVLTF.

This clonotype was counted many times. This rearrangement joins TRBV15 to TRBJ2-1; D perhaps matches TRBD1 (6 bases). The length of the CDR3 is 16 residues. Trimming left V 1 base short and J 3 bases short, with 13 bases between. The germline gives CDR1 LNHNV, CDR2 YYDKDF (reference sequence). The CDR3 sequence is CATSRGKQGYYNEQFF. CDR3 nucleotides: TGTGCCACCAGCAGAGGGAAACAGGGTTACTACAATGAGCAGTTCTTC.

This clonotype was recorded at least ten times. CDR3 amino acids: CSARGQGGSEAFF. For the CDR3, the DNA is TGCAGTGCTAGGGGACAGGGAGGTTCTGAAGCTTTCTTT. The chain joins TRBV20-1 to TRBJ1-1; 9 bases agree with TRBD1. The CDR3 totals 13 residues. The V gene end was trimmed by 3 bases and the J gene end by 6 bases; junction bases not matched to a gene: 5. CDR1 and CDR2 (germline): DFQATT, SNEGSKA (reference sequence).

This clonotype was counted many times. The chain couples TRBV7-2 to TRBJ2-1; D may be TRBD2 (5 bases). The CDR3 loop spans 18 amino acids. CDR1 and CDR2 from the germline V gene are SGHTA and FQGNSA. V lost 0 bases to trimming and J lost 8 bases, with 23 bases between them. CDR3 in DNA: TGTGCCAGCAGCTTAGCCCCAGTGGTAGCGCCCCTTGGGGATGAGCAGTTCTTC. Protein: CASSLAPVVAPLGDEQFF.

This clonotype was detected many times. The gene calls are TRBV7-2 and TRBJ2-5, with TRBD2 matching 7 bases. V dropped 1 base and J dropped 4; count of bases not matched to a gene: 6. CDR1 is SGHTA and CDR2 is FQGNSA in the germline V gene. This CDR3 comprises 15 residues. CDR3 sequence reads: CASSLGWSSGETQYF. The CDR3 nucleotides read TGTGCCAGCAGCTTAGGATGGTCTAGCGGAGAGACCCAGTACTTC.